A single sample is the source of the 22 T cell receptor beta chains below, sequenced in a study of STAT3 mutations in large granular lymphocyte leukemia. Study-wide results and caveats: Every T-LGLL patient had at least one immunodominant TCRbeta clonotype.

The data were produced by immunoSEQ multiplex PCR, yet TCRdb's version contains in-frame clones alone and is incomplete. This repertoire shows roughly 40,000 clones, roughly 88% found once; its top ten account for about 0.46%. These TCRs' antigens remain unknown. The sequenced sample consisted of PBMCs. These TCRs come from a human donor with T large granular lymphocyte leukemia. Some clones in this sample may be carry-over from other donors' samples.

The chain carries TRBV6-1 and TRBJ1-5; D is unclear. Germline V gives CDR1 MNHNS, CDR2 SASEGT. Between the trimmed V and J ends, which lost 4 bases and 1 base, there was a span of 11 bases. This CDR3 has 15 residues. CDR3 region: CASSARVGSNQPQHF. CDR3 bases: TGTGCCAGCAGTGCAAGGGTAGGCAGCAATCAGCCCCAGCATTTT.

This clone was seen more than once but under ten times. The J gene is TRBJ1-2, the V gene TRBV2; TRBD1 matches 9 bases. The CDR3 is made up of 14 amino acids. From germline, CDR1 is SNHLY and CDR2 FYNNEI. Unmatched junction bases numbered 7, after V lost 7 bases and J lost 4 bases. The CDR3 loop reads CASTLQGASYGYTF. DNA of the CDR3: TGTGCCAGCACCCTACAGGGGGCCTCCTATGGCTACACCTTC.

The chain employs TRBV5-1 and TRBJ1-1; D is possibly TRBD1 (5 bases). Germline CDR1 is SGHRS and CDR2 is YFSETQ. The V end was cut by 3 bases, the J end by 1 base, with 13 bases between. The CDR3 loop spans 15 amino acids. The CDR3 here is CASSYQSRENTEAFF. The CDR3 DNA follows: TGCGCCAGCAGCTATCAATCCAGGGAGAACACTGAAGCTTTCTTT.

The chain's CDR3 is CASSRGVAVQETQYF. The DNA of the CDR3 is TGTGCCAGCAGCCGAGGGGTAGCGGTACAAGAGACCCAGTACTTC. The chain couples TRBV5-4 to TRBJ2-5; tentatively, D is TRBD2 (6 bases). This CDR3 comprises 15 residues. The V gene's germline CDR1 is SGHNT and CDR2 YYREEE (reference sequence). V lost 4 bases and J lost 2, with 15 bases in between.

The chain couples TRBV6-5 to TRBJ1-5; D gene unclear. Per the germline V gene, CDR1 is MNHEY and CDR2 is SVGAGI. V lost 5 bases and J 4 bases, leaving 9 bases between the germline ends. The CDR3 totals 13 residues. The CDR3 coding sequence is TGTGCCAGCAGTCTGGGGTATAATCAGCCCCAGCATTTT. Translation: CASSLGYNQPQHF.

V gene TRBV5-1 combines with J gene TRBJ2-3; D uncertain. V lost 4 bases to trimming and J lost 0 bases, with 12 bases between them. The CDR3 spans 15 residues. CDR1 and CDR2 (germline): SGHRS, YFSETQ. CDR3 bases: TGCGCCAGCAGCACGACCCGACGGAGCACAGATACGCAGTATTTT. This translates into CASSTTRRSTDTQYF.

The V gene is TRBV2, the J gene TRBJ1-5; D is unclear. The CDR3 is 14 amino acids. The V and J ends lost 2 bases and 1 base respectively, with 6 bases between them. CDR1 SNHLY and CDR2 FYNNEI come from the germline V gene. Here the CDR3 DNA reads TGTGCCAGCAGTGAAACGGTAAGCAATCAGCCCCAGCATTTT. It encodes CASSETVSNQPQHF.

V is TRBV28 and J is TRBJ1-5; D possibly corresponds to TRBD1 (5 bases). Trimming took off 10 bases at V and 4 bases at J, with 11 bases between the two ends. There are 12 residues in the CDR3. Germline assignment: CDR1 MDHEN and CDR2 SYDVKM. CDR3: CATLQVNQPQHF. The CDR3 nucleotides read TGTGCCACTCTACAGGTGAATCAGCCCCAGCATTTT.

V is TRBV6-5 and J is TRBJ2-7; TRBD1 is a possible D gene (6 bases). The germline CDR1 and CDR2 sequences are MNHEY and SVGAGI. This CDR3 contains 15 residues. Trimming left V 5 bases short and J 2 bases short, with 16 bases between. This CDR3 reads CASSPTTGNAYEQYF. The CDR3 DNA is TGTGCCAGCAGTCCAACCACAGGGAACGCCTACGAGCAGTACTTC.

This chain joins TRBV6-6 and TRBJ1-5, with 7 bases fitting TRBD1. CDR1 is MNHNY, CDR2 SVGAGI, per germline (reference sequence). This CDR3 is 14 amino acids long. After removal of 6 bases from V and 5 bases from J, the junction contained 7 bases not matched to a gene. The CDR3 reads CASRDRDRYQPQHF. The CDR3 nucleotides read TGTGCCAGCAGGGACCGGGACAGATATCAGCCCCAGCATTTT.

The chain has TRBV5-1 and TRBJ1-1; 9 bases agree with TRBD1. Per germline, CDR1 SGHRS and CDR2 YFSETQ. The CDR3 runs to 15 residues. V lost 3 bases and J lost 1; bases outside the gene matches: 4. In DNA, the CDR3 is TGCGCCAGCAGCTCACAGGGGGCCTCGAACACTGAAGCTTTCTTT. Translation: CASSSQGASNTEAFF. Filled out from reference TRBV5-1 and TRBJ1-1, the complete variable domain reads KAGVTQTPRYLIKTRGQQVTLSCSPISGHRSVSWYQQTPGQGLQFLFEYFSETQRNKGNFPGRFSGRQFSNSRSEMNVSTLELGDSALYLCASSSQGASNTEAFFGQGTRLTVV.

V is TRBV4-2 and J is TRBJ2-5, with 9 bases matching TRBD1. V dropped 2 bases and J dropped 7; count of bases not matched to a gene: 11. CDR1 and CDR2 from the germline V gene are LGHNA and YNFKEQ. The CDR3 has 16 amino acids. The CDR3 DNA sequence: TGTGCCAGCAGCCAAATAACCGGGACAGGGCACGGGACCCAGTACTTC. Its protein product is CASSQITGTGHGTQYF.

The rearrangement links TRBV6-1 to TRBJ1-3; 7 positions match TRBD1. The trim removed 3 bases at V and 4 bases at J, leaving 6 bases unmatched. Germline V lookup: CDR1 MNHNS, CDR2 SASEGT. The CDR3 has 15 residues. The CDR3 DNA reads as TGTGCCAGCAGTGAGTCCAAGGGGGCCGGAAACACCATATATTTT. As protein: CASSESKGAGNTIYF.

This chain joins TRBV25-1 and TRBJ2-1; TRBD2 aligns across 7 bases. Trimming cost V 3 bases and J 0 bases; bases outside gene matches: 5. This CDR3 spans 16 amino acids. Germline V lookup: CDR1 MGHDK, CDR2 SYGVNS. CDR3 bases: TGTGCCAGCAGTGATGGGCGGGGGAGCTCCTACAATGAGCAGTTCTTC. Protein sequence: CASSDGRGSSYNEQFF.

This sequence joins TRBV5-4 and TRBJ2-7; a possible D gene is TRBD1 (6 bases). This CDR3 has 13 amino acids. V was trimmed by 4 bases and J by 5 bases, leaving 13 bases between them. The V gene's germline CDR1 is SGHNT and CDR2 YYREEE (reference sequence). The CDR3 DNA is TGTGCCAGCAGCAGAGTGGGGACAAACGAGCAGTACGTC. Encoded protein: CASSRVGTNEQYV.

CDR3 in amino acids: CASSPRQGDNEQFF. As DNA, the CDR3 is TGTGCCAGCTCACCACGGCAGGGCGACAATGAGCAGTTCTTC. The gene calls are TRBV18 and TRBJ2-1; the D gene is possibly TRBD1 (5 bases). V was pared by 1 base and J by 5 bases, with 9 bases between. The CDR3 sequence is 14 residues long. Germline V gives CDR1 KGHSH, CDR2 LQKENI.

This sequence joins TRBV6-5 and TRBJ1-1; D might be TRBD1 (6 bases). V lost 5 bases and J lost 7, with 17 bases in between. Germline values: CDR1 MNHEY, CDR2 SVGAGI. The CDR3 has 14 residues. Here the CDR3 reads CASSRGWGPNEAFF. CDR3 bases: TGTGCCAGCAGTCGAGGGTGGGGGCCCAATGAAGCTTTCTTT.

This chain connects TRBV25-1 to TRBJ2-3; no definite D call. The V and J ends lost 8 bases and 2 bases respectively, with 5 bases between them. The germline gives CDR1 MGHDK, CDR2 SYGVNS. The CDR3 consists of 11 residues. CDR3 amino acids: CASSNTDTQYF. The CDR3 DNA is TGTGCCAGCTCAAACACAGATACGCAGTATTTT.

The genes are TRBV19 and TRBJ1-4; 7 nucleotides line up with TRBD1. The CDR3 runs 16 residues. CDR1 is LNHDA, CDR2 SQIVND, per germline (reference sequence). The J segment lost 10 bases and the V segment lost 4 bases, leaving 15 bases of the junction unmatched. CDR3 coding DNA: TGTGCCAGTAGTACCTCAAGACAGGGATCAAGTGGAAAACTGTTTTTT. This translates into CASSTSRQGSSGKLFF.

This sequence joins TRBV6-6 and TRBJ2-7; 7 bases are shared with TRBD1. The CDR3 has 13 amino acids. V dropped 2 bases and J dropped 5; count of bases not matched to a gene: 3. The germline CDR1 and CDR2 sequences are MNHNY and SVGAGI (reference sequence). The CDR3, as DNA: TGTGCCAGCAGTTACCGACAGGGAAACGAGCAGTACGTC. This codes for CASSYRQGNEQYV.

The chain uses TRBV6-5 and TRBJ2-1, with TRBD1 matching over 9 bases. The CDR3 spans 14 residues. V dropped 4 bases and J dropped 14; count of bases not matched to a gene: 12. Germline CDR1 reads MNHEY; CDR2 reads SVGAGI. CDR3 coding DNA: TGTGCCAGCAGTTCCCAACTCCGACAGGGGGTGGAGTTCTTC. Translation: CASSSQLRQGVEFF.

The genes are TRBV5-1 and TRBJ2-3, with 8 bases that match TRBD2. CDR1 is SGHRS, CDR2 YFSETQ, per germline. The CDR3 sequence is 13 residues long. Unmatched junction bases numbered 2, after V lost 3 bases and J lost 5 bases. CDR3 in amino acids: CASSSGTRDTQYF. In DNA form, the CDR3 reads TGCGCCAGCAGCTCCGGGACTAGAGATACGCAGTATTTT. Full variable domain (missing parts from reference TRBV5-1 and TRBJ2-3): KAGVTQTPRYLIKTRGQQVTLSCSPISGHRSVSWYQQTPGQGLQFLFEYFSETQRNKGNFPGRFSGRQFSNSRSEMNVSTLELGDSALYLCASSSGTRDTQYFGPGTRLTVL.